This T cell receptor beta chain was identified in a study of T cell repertoires in cytomegalovirus infection. For the study at large: Used in the study were CMV epitopes, some recently identified and HLA-C-restricted, others well-studied and HLA-B-restricted.

In TCRdb, the reads were re-called with MiXCR into one record per CDR3 protein. The sample yields roughly 69,000 distinct CDR3 sequences, about 27% seen once. Turning to this clonotype: What it binds is not known.

CDR3 size: 14 residues. The germline V gene has CDR1 SEHNR and CDR2 FQNEAQ (reference sequence). Between the trimmed V and J ends, which lost 6 bases and 5 bases, there was a span of 17 bases. The rearrangement links TRBV7-9 to TRBJ2-7, with D perhaps matching TRBD1 (6 bases). The source is a human donor in good health (CMV status not recorded). Some clones in this sample may be carry-over from other donors' samples. This material consisted of CD8+ T cells from cultured PBMCs, taken from culture after CMV antigen stimulation. This CDR3 is CASSQTGPWDEQYF. CDR3 nucleotide sequence: TGTGCCAGCAGTCAAACAGGGCCCTGGGACGAGCAGTACTTC.